What follows are 19 T cell receptor beta chains derived from one specimen sequenced in a study of shared clonotypes between healthy human individuals. Produced via immunoSEQ multiplex PCR; TCRdb's table is partial and in-frame only. The sample shows 1,100,000 or so clones, more than 75% of them seen only once. The specimen was memory CD4+ T cells from PBMCs. Stated subset: CD45RA-negative fraction. Receptors originate from a man younger than 35 in good health. Some clones in this sample may be carry-over from other donors' samples.

The V call is TRBV5-4, the J call TRBJ1-1; 7 bases agree with TRBD1. The germline V gene encodes CDR1 SGHNT and CDR2 YYREEE (reference sequence). This CDR3 has 14 amino acids. After removal of 0 bases from V and 7 bases from J, the junction contained 6 bases not matched to a gene. The CDR3 loop reads CASSLGGQPLEAFF. CDR3 bases: TGTGCCAGCAGCTTGGGGGGACAGCCTCTTGAAGCTTTCTTT.

In the case of this clone: The same CDR3 can be traced to other DNA sequences in this sample. J is TRBJ2-7 and V is TRBV5-1; D possibly uses TRBD1 or TRBD2 (6 bases each). The CDR3 covers 14 residues. Germline values: CDR1 SGHRS, CDR2 YFSETQ. Trimming shortened V by 4 bases and J by 3 bases, and 14 bases separated the two germline ends. The CDR3 loop reads CASSLGGSGYEQYF. The DNA of the CDR3 is TGCGCCAGCAGCCTAGGGGGGTCGGGCTACGAGCAGTACTTC.

Only a few counts were recorded for this clone. The chain couples TRBV28 to TRBJ2-1; 8 bases align to TRBD2. Per germline, CDR1 MDHEN and CDR2 SYDVKM. The CDR3 is 16 residues long. V was clipped by 2 bases and J by 8 bases; unmatched bases: 11. In nucleotides, the CDR3 is TGTGCCAGCAGTTTAAGGTCCCCAGCGGGAGCTTATGAGCAGTTCTTC. The encoded protein is CASSLRSPAGAYEQFF.

The V call is TRBV11-2, the J call TRBJ1-1; D remains ambiguous. CDR1 and CDR2 from the germline V gene are SGHAT and FQNNGV. This CDR3 is 14 amino acids long. The V end was cut by 5 bases, the J end by 5 bases, with 15 bases between. CDR3 in amino acids: CASSTNLGVTEAFF. In DNA form, the CDR3 reads TGTGCCAGCAGCACCAATTTAGGTGTTACTGAAGCTTTCTTT.

This clone was seen a handful of times. V usage is TRBV6-1 and J usage is TRBJ2-3, with 7 nucleotides matching TRBD1. The germline CDR1 and CDR2 sequences are MNHNS and SASEGT. V was pared by 6 bases and J by 3 bases, with 9 bases of the junction left unmatched. The length of the CDR3 is 15 residues. CDR3 loop: CASSRQGSGTDTQYF. CDR3 in DNA: TGTGCCAGCAGCCGACAGGGTTCGGGGACAGATACGCAGTATTTT.

The chain uses TRBV27 and TRBJ2-7; a possible D gene is TRBD2 (6 bases). In germline, CDR1 is MNHEY, CDR2 SMNVEV (reference sequence). Trimming shortened V by 3 bases and J by 6 bases, and 15 bases separated the two germline ends. This CDR3 is 14 amino acids long. The CDR3 DNA sequence: TGTGCCAGCAGTTTCGGGGGAAGGGGACGCGAGCAGTACTTC. It codes for CASSFGGRGREQYF.

The chain recombines TRBV5-1 with TRBJ2-5, with D tentatively TRBD1 (6 bases). Germline CDR1 and CDR2: SGHRS and YFSETQ. The V end was cut by 4 bases, the J end by 3 bases, with 13 bases between. The CDR3 contains 14 residues. Here the CDR3 DNA reads TGCGCCAGCAGCCCCGGGACAAATAAAGAGACCCAGTACTTC. Protein product: CASSPGTNKETQYF. The whole variable domain, remainder taken from reference TRBV5-1 and TRBJ2-5, is KAGVTQTPRYLIKTRGQQVTLSCSPISGHRSVSWYQQTPGQGLQFLFEYFSETQRNKGNFPGRFSGRQFSNSRSEMNVSTLELGDSALYLCASSPGTNKETQYFGPGTRLLVL.

On this clone itself: The same CDR3 is also encoded by other DNA sequences in this sample. This chain connects TRBV7-3 to TRBJ1-2; possible D gene TRBD1, 6 bases. Germline V gene lookup returns CDR1 SGHTA and CDR2 FQGTGA. The V and J ends lost 0 bases and 6 bases respectively, with 11 bases between them. The CDR3 is 14 residues long. CDR3 amino acids: CASSLTAAGDGYTF. DNA of the CDR3: TGTGCCAGCAGCTTAACCGCGGCAGGGGATGGCTACACCTTC.

V gene TRBV28 combines with J gene TRBJ1-1; TRBD1 matches 9 bases. Unmatched junction bases numbered 15, after V lost 6 bases and J lost 7 bases. The CDR3 runs 16 residues. The V gene's germline CDR1 is MDHEN and CDR2 SYDVKM. CDR3 amino acids: CASSPGTGIKGSEAFF. The CDR3 nucleotides read TGTGCCAGCAGCCCAGGGACAGGGATTAAAGGGAGTGAAGCTTTCTTT.

The genes are TRBV30 and TRBJ2-1; 9 nucleotides agree with TRBD2. The CDR3 is made up of 15 amino acids. Germline CDR1 GTSNPN, CDR2 SVGIG (reference sequence). Trimming removed 7 bases from V and 7 bases from J; junction bases left unmatched: 14. This CDR3 is CAYLGRLAGRNEQFF. CDR3 DNA sequence: TGTGCCTACCTTGGGAGGCTAGCGGGAAGAAATGAGCAGTTCTTC.

This clone was recorded at least ten times. In DNA, the CDR3 is TGTGCCATCAGTGTAAATGGGCCAGGGAGTCCCTACGAGCAGTACTTC. It codes for CAISVNGPGSPYEQYF. The genes are TRBV10-3 and TRBJ2-7; D possibly matches TRBD1 or TRBD2 (5 bases each). CDR1 is ENHRY, CDR2 SYGVKD, per germline. The CDR3 contains 16 residues. The V end lost 4 bases, the J end lost 2 bases, and 18 bases lay between the germline ends.

CDR3 coding DNA: TGTGCCAGCGGGGACAACTCCAATCAGCCCCAGCATTTT. The encoded protein is CASGDNSNQPQHF. The chain combines TRBV6-1 with TRBJ1-5; tentatively, D is TRBD1 (6 bases). The V and J ends lost 8 bases and 3 bases respectively, with 11 bases between them. Per the germline V gene, CDR1 is MNHNS and CDR2 is SASEGT. The CDR3 covers 13 residues.

The V gene is TRBV5-1, the J gene TRBJ2-6; D gene ambiguous. Trimming removed 5 bases at V and 0 bases at J, with 9 bases between. This CDR3 contains 15 residues. The germline V gene encodes CDR1 SGHRS and CDR2 YFSETQ. The CDR3 DNA reads as TGCGCCAGCAGTACACCCTCCTCTGGGGCCAACGTCCTGACTTTC. Translating it yields CASSTPSSGANVLTF.

The J gene is TRBJ2-7, the V gene TRBV4-2; 9 nucleotides match TRBD2. Trimming took 4 bases from V and 6 from J; bases not matched to a gene: 10. This CDR3 has 15 amino acids. CDR1 and CDR2 (germline): LGHNA, YNFKEQ. The CDR3 DNA sequence: TGTGCCAGCAGCCGAGGTTCTAGCGGGGAGAGCGAGCAGTACTTC. It codes for CASSRGSSGESEQYF.

This rearrangement joins TRBV28 to TRBJ1-6; D perhaps matches TRBD1 (6 bases). There are 11 residues in the CDR3. Trimming cost V 11 bases and J 8 bases, with 10 bases left between them. Germline V gene sequence: CDR1 MDHEN, CDR2 SYDVKM. The CDR3 loop reads CASRGDSPLHF. CDR3 DNA: TGTGCCTCCAGGGGTGATTCACCCCTCCACTTT.

V and J are TRBV5-6 and TRBJ2-5; no clear D gene. Germline assignment: CDR1 SGHDT and CDR2 YYEEEE. There are 15 residues in the CDR3. The V end lost 0 bases, the J end lost 2 bases, and 11 bases lay between the germline ends. CDR3 nucleotide sequence: TGTGCCAGCAGCTTGGGGTCCACTACTCAAGAGACCCAGTACTTC. This gives the protein CASSLGSTTQETQYF.

This clone appeared a single time. In the same sample, other DNA sequences code for this CDR3. The chain combines TRBV9 with TRBJ1-3; perhaps TRBD1 as D (5 bases). Germline CDR1 SGDLS, CDR2 YYNGEE. The V end was cut by 2 bases, the J end by 0 bases, with 9 bases between. The CDR3 runs 15 residues. The CDR3 protein is CASSVEGDSGNTIYF. CDR3 coding DNA: TGTGCCAGCAGCGTCGAAGGGGACTCTGGAAACACCATATATTTT.

This rearrangement joins TRBV7-9 to TRBJ2-2; D possibly corresponds to TRBD2 (6 bases). This CDR3 region has 13 residues. The germline V gene has CDR1 SEHNR and CDR2 FQNEAQ (reference sequence). V lost 6 bases and J 9 bases, leaving 14 bases between the germline ends. CDR3 DNA sequence: TGTGCCAGCAGTCAAGACGGGGGAAGGGAGCTGTTTTTT. This translates into CASSQDGGRELFF.

V usage is TRBV19 and J usage is TRBJ2-3; 8 nucleotides align to TRBD1. Germline-derived CDR1 and CDR2 are LNHDA and SQIVND (reference sequence). V trimming: 11 bases; J trimming: 5 bases; junction bases outside the gene matches: 12. The CDR3 has 14 residues. DNA of the CDR3: TGTGCCGCCCTTCCGGGACAGGAGGTAGATACGCAGTATTTT. Protein product: CAALPGQEVDTQYF.